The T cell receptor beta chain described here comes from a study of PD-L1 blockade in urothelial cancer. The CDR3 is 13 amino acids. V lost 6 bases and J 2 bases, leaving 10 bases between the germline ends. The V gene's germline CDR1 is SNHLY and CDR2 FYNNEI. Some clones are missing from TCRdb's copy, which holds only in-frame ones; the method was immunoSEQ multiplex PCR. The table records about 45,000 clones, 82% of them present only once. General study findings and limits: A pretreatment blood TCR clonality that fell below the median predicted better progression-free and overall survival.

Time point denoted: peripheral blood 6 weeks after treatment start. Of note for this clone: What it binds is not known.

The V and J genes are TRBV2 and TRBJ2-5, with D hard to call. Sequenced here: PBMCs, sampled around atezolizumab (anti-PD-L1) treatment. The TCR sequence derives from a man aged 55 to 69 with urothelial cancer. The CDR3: CASRSPQQETQYF. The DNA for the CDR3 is TGTGCCAGCAGGTCCCCCCAGCAAGAGACCCAGTACTTC.